The TCR beta chain under discussion was sequenced for a study of cytomegalovirus exposure and HLA in healthy donors. PCR amplification relied on 60 Vbeta primers (plus 13 Jbeta primers). The protocol was immunoSEQ multiplex PCR, while the TCRdb copy is restricted to in-frame clones and leaves out a portion. The table records 97,000 or so clones, approximately 71% of them present only once. The CDR3 covers 13 residues. Trimming took off 6 bases at V and 4 bases at J, with 7 bases between the two ends. From germline, CDR1 is MGHDK and CDR2 SYGVNS. This sequence was found in a male donor in good health and CMV-seropositive. J is TRBJ2-6 and V is TRBV25-1; no firm D call. The sample comprised PBMCs. The CDR3 nucleotides are TGTGCCAGCAGCCCTACGGGGGCCAACGTCCTGACTTTC. This translates into CASSPTGANVLTF.